The 28 T cell receptor beta chains below were found in one sample sequenced in a study of cytomegalovirus exposure and HLA in healthy donors. 60 Vbeta and 13 Jbeta primers were used in PCR. Libraries were prepared by immunoSEQ multiplex PCR; TCRdb keeps only in-frame clonotypes and omits some of them. Here the sample spans 72,000 or so clones, approximately 80% being singletons. Specimen: PBMCs. The receptors stem from a man between 18 and 35 years old in good health and CMV-seropositive.

This clone occurred a few times. The chain combines TRBV25-1 with TRBJ1-3; D not resolved. V shed 1 base and J shed 8 bases, with 12 bases lying between them. The CDR3 has 14 amino acids. Germline V gene data show CDR1 as MGHDK and CDR2 as SYGVNS. The CDR3 reads CASSESESVDTIYF. In nucleotides, the CDR3 is TGTGCCAGCAGTGAATCGGAGTCCGTGGACACCATATATTTT.

The J gene is TRBJ1-6, the V gene TRBV5-6; 9 nucleotides align to TRBD1. The V gene end was trimmed by 3 bases and the J gene end by 9 bases; junction bases not matched to a gene: 10. The CDR3 has 16 residues. From germline, CDR1 is SGHDT and CDR2 YYEEEE. For the CDR3, the DNA is TGTGCCAGCAGCTCTCCCGGGGACAGGGATACTTCACCCCTCCACTTT. This translates into CASSSPGDRDTSPLHF.

The rearrangement uses TRBV29-1 and TRBJ1-1; D possibly corresponds to TRBD1 (6 bases). The CDR3 has 13 residues. Per germline, CDR1 SQVTM and CDR2 ANQGSEA. Trimming shortened V by 4 bases and J by 4 bases, and 13 bases separated the two germline ends. CDR3 sequence reads: CSVATGWGTEAFF. The CDR3 coding sequence is TGCAGCGTTGCCACAGGGTGGGGCACTGAAGCTTTCTTT.

V and J are TRBV6-1 and TRBJ1-2; D remains ambiguous. The V gene lost 0 bases and the J gene lost 4 bases, with 6 bases spanning the gap. The CDR3 is 13 amino acids. Germline lookup yields CDR1 MNHNS and CDR2 SASEGT. The CDR3 bases are TGTGCCAGCAGTGAAGCAAACAGCTATGGCTACACCTTC. It encodes CASSEANSYGYTF.

J is TRBJ1-5 and V is TRBV7-2; 9 nucleotides align to TRBD1. J was trimmed by 3 bases and V by 3 bases; bases with no gene match: 3. The germline V gene encodes CDR1 SGHTA and CDR2 FQGNSA. The length of the CDR3 is 15 residues. CDR3 region: CASSFGTGTNQPQHF. CDR3 sequence (DNA): TGTGCCAGCAGCTTCGGGACAGGGACCAATCAGCCCCAGCATTTT.

This clone appeared once. This sequence joins TRBV6-1 and TRBJ2-7; D unclear. The CDR3 runs to 12 residues. The ends were cut back, 2 bases at V and 2 bases at J, with 4 bases in the middle. Germline V gene sequence: CDR1 MNHNS, CDR2 SASEGT. The CDR3 protein is CASSESAYEQYF. The CDR3 DNA follows: TGTGCCAGCAGTGAATCCGCCTACGAGCAGTACTTC.

The chain combines TRBV2 with TRBJ2-2; TRBD1 agrees at 10 bases. With V trimmed by 5 bases and J by 5 bases, 5 bases remained unmatched. CDR1 and CDR2 from the germline V gene are SNHLY and FYNNEI. The CDR3 covers 15 residues. This chain's CDR3 is CASSLGQGMTGELFF. DNA of the CDR3: TGTGCCAGCAGTCTGGGACAGGGGATGACCGGGGAGCTGTTTTTT.

V usage is TRBV4-1 and J usage is TRBJ2-1; 12 nucleotides align to TRBD2. The CDR3 extends over 17 amino acids. Trimming took 2 bases from V and 6 from J; bases not matched to a gene: 8. CDR1 and CDR2 from the germline V gene are MGHRA and YSYEKL. The CDR3 region is CASSQPLLAGGGNEQFF. The CDR3 DNA reads TGCGCCAGCAGCCAACCCCTCCTAGCGGGAGGGGGCAATGAGCAGTTCTTC.

In its sample, this clone was seen a few times. The rearrangement links TRBV30 to TRBJ1-4; D gene ambiguous. CDR1 and CDR2 (germline): GTSNPN, SVGIG (reference sequence). There are 13 residues in the CDR3. V lost 3 bases and J lost 8, with 13 bases in between. The CDR3 loop reads CAWSTHRREKLFF. For the CDR3, the DNA is TGTGCCTGGAGCACTCACCGGAGGGAAAAACTGTTTTTT.

V and J are TRBV7-9 and TRBJ1-4; 9 bases are a match to TRBD1. CDR1 SEHNR and CDR2 FQNEAQ come from the germline V gene (reference sequence). V was clipped by 6 bases and J by 4 bases; unmatched bases: 3. CDR3 size: 14 residues. The CDR3 reads CASSRTGVNEKLFF. In nucleotides, the CDR3 is TGTGCCAGCAGTCGGACAGGGGTTAATGAAAAACTGTTTTTT. The whole variable domain, filled in from reference TRBV7-9 and TRBJ1-4, reads DTGVSQNPRHKITKRGQNVTFRCDPISEHNRLYWYRQTLGQGPEFLTYFQNEAQLEKSRLLSDRFSAERPKGSFSTLEIQRTEQGDSAMYLCASSRTGVNEKLFFGSGTQLSVL.

The chain links TRBV30 to TRBJ2-3; D gene ambiguous. The CDR3 length is 12 residues. The V end lost 5 bases, the J end lost 0 bases, and 6 bases lay between the germline ends. From germline, CDR1 is GTSNPN and CDR2 SVGIG (reference sequence). The CDR3 protein is CAWEQSTDTQYF. CDR3 nucleotide sequence: TGTGCCTGGGAACAGAGCACAGATACGCAGTATTTT.

This clone turned up a few times. The rearrangement uses TRBV30 and TRBJ2-7, with 9 nucleotides matching TRBD1. CDR1 and CDR2 (germline): GTSNPN, SVGIG (reference sequence). The CDR3 runs 16 residues. Unmatched junction bases numbered 14, after V lost 6 bases and J lost 2 bases. The CDR3 DNA reads as TGTGCCTGCCTAGACCTCGGACAGGGGACCACCTACGAGCAGTACTTC. Translation: CACLDLGQGTTYEQYF.

This clone was seen a handful of times. The rearrangement joins TRBV30 to TRBJ1-2, with D possibly being TRBD1 (5 bases). V lost 2 bases to trimming and J lost 8 bases, with 12 bases between them. There are 12 residues in the CDR3. CDR1 and CDR2 (germline): GTSNPN, SVGIG (reference sequence). As DNA, the CDR3 is TGTGCCTGGAGTCTGGGGGACTGGGGCTACACCTTC. Amino acid sequence: CAWSLGDWGYTF.

This clone was counted once. The chain uses TRBV14 and TRBJ1-3; D is undetermined. The CDR3 covers 12 residues. V was clipped by 4 bases and J by 8 bases, with 9 bases between them. Per the germline V gene, CDR1 is SGHDN and CDR2 is FVKESK. The CDR3 loop reads CASSPNGYTIYF. CDR3 coding DNA: TGTGCCAGCAGCCCTAACGGGTACACCATATATTTT.

The chain employs TRBV19 and TRBJ1-1; D gene uncertain. Germline V gene sequence: CDR1 LNHDA, CDR2 SQIVND (reference sequence). Trimming stripped 7 bases from V and 2 bases from J, with 5 bases between. CDR3 size: 11 residues. The CDR3: CASTRNTEAFF. CDR3 DNA sequence: TGTGCCAGTACGAGAAACACTGAAGCTTTCTTT.

This clone was detected only a few times. CDR3 protein: CASSFTYSSYEQYF. Here the CDR3 DNA reads TGCGCCAGCAGCTTTACTTACAGCTCCTACGAGCAGTACTTC. V gene TRBV5-1 combines with J gene TRBJ2-7, with D unresolved. The V gene lost 2 bases and the J gene lost 0 bases, with 9 bases spanning the gap. Per the germline V gene, CDR1 is SGHRS and CDR2 is YFSETQ. This CDR3 comprises 14 residues.

The genes are TRBV4-2 and TRBJ2-7; D gene unclear. The germline CDR1 and CDR2 sequences are LGHNA and YNFKEQ. This CDR3 spans 18 amino acids. V lost 0 bases to trimming and J lost 5 bases, with 23 bases between them. This CDR3 reads CASSQEESAPRVLHEQYF. CDR3 DNA: TGTGCCAGCAGCCAAGAGGAATCGGCCCCACGGGTACTACACGAGCAGTACTTC.

The chain combines TRBV2 with TRBJ2-1, with a weak D call TRBD1 (5 bases). The CDR3 consists of 11 residues. Germline CDR1 is SNHLY and CDR2 is FYNNEI. Trimming removed 6 bases at V and 10 bases at J, with 10 bases between. The CDR3 region has the DNA TGTGCCAGCAGCGAATACAGGGAGCAGTTCTTC. Its protein is CASSEYREQFF.

J is TRBJ1-1 and V is TRBV29-1; D is unresolved. The CDR3 spans 12 residues. The V and J ends lost 6 bases and 3 bases respectively, with 11 bases between them. CDR1 is SQVTM and CDR2 is ANQGSEA in the germline V gene. The CDR3 spells CSVTQAYTEAFF. The CDR3, as DNA: TGCAGCGTCACCCAGGCCTACACTGAAGCTTTCTTT.

This chain connects TRBV30 to TRBJ2-5; TRBD2 might be the D (6 bases). The CDR3 has 14 residues. Trimming shortened V by 4 bases and J by 5 bases, and 17 bases separated the two germline ends. Germline values: CDR1 GTSNPN, CDR2 SVGIG (reference sequence). CDR3 loop: CAWNLGGSWETQYF. The CDR3 DNA reads as TGTGCCTGGAACCTTGGGGGGTCTTGGGAGACCCAGTACTTC. Combining the CDR3 with reference TRBV30 and TRBJ2-5 gives the whole variable domain SQTIHQWPATLVQPVGSPLSLECTVEGTSNPNLYWYRQAAGRGLQLLFYSVGIGQISSEVPQNLSASRPQDRQFILSSKKLLLSDSGFYLCAWNLGGSWETQYFGPGTRLLVL.

This clone was found once. The V call is TRBV28, the J call TRBJ1-2; D is unclear. Trimming removed 2 bases at V and 4 bases at J, with 5 bases between. The CDR3 runs 12 residues. Germline V gene lookup returns CDR1 MDHEN and CDR2 SYDVKM. Here the CDR3 reads CASSLEVYGYTF. CDR3 in DNA: TGTGCCAGCAGTTTAGAGGTCTATGGCTACACCTTC.

This clone has only a few counts. V gene TRBV6-5 combines with J gene TRBJ1-2; TRBD1 is a possible D gene (5 bases). Trimming removed 6 bases at V and 7 bases at J, with 15 bases between. CDR1 is MNHEY and CDR2 is SVGAGI in the germline V gene. The CDR3 extends over 13 amino acids. The CDR3 protein is CASRARVDFGYTF. CDR3 DNA sequence: TGTGCCAGCAGGGCCAGGGTGGATTTTGGCTACACCTTC.

The CDR3 nucleotides are TGTGCCAGCAGTGTAACTAGCGGGGGACGAGAGACCCAGTACTTC. It encodes CASSVTSGGRETQYF. The gene calls are TRBV6-4 and TRBJ2-5; 11 bases match TRBD2. The CDR3 is 15 residues long. Losses at the gene ends were 4 bases for V and 4 bases for J; bases not matched to a gene: 5. From germline, CDR1 is MRHNA and CDR2 SNTAGT.

In its sample, this clone was seen a few times. This chain uses TRBV7-6 with TRBJ2-1; TRBD2 aligns across 12 bases. Germline CDR1 reads SGHVS; CDR2 reads FNYEAQ. This CDR3 comprises 14 residues. V shed 5 bases and J 8 bases; nucleotides not matched to a gene: 4. The CDR3 protein is CASSRTSGIHEQFF. Here the CDR3 DNA reads TGTGCCAGCAGCCGGACTAGCGGGATCCATGAGCAGTTCTTC. Complete variable domain (other parts from reference TRBV7-6 and TRBJ2-1): GAGVSQSPRYKVTKRGQDVALRCDPISGHVSLYWYRQALGQGPEFLTYFNYEAQQDKSGLPNDRFSAERPEGSISTLTIQRTEQRDSAMYRCASSRTSGIHEQFFGPGTRLTVL.

The chain has TRBV10-1 and TRBJ2-7; TRBD2 matches 7 bases. Germline-derived CDR1 and CDR2 are WNHNN and SYGVQD (reference sequence). This CDR3 comprises 15 residues. V dropped 8 bases and J dropped 2; count of bases not matched to a gene: 12. CDR3 loop: CASSSEASGTYEQYF. The CDR3 DNA is TGCGCCAGCTCCTCGGAGGCTAGCGGTACCTACGAGCAGTACTTC.

The V call is TRBV7-9, the J call TRBJ1-2; D gene ambiguous. V was cut by 4 bases and J by 4 bases, with 7 bases left in between. CDR1 is SEHNR, CDR2 FQNEAQ, per germline (reference sequence). The CDR3 is 12 amino acids. The DNA of the CDR3 is TGTGCCAGCAGCTCGGGGAGCTATGGCTACACCTTC. Its translation is CASSSGSYGYTF.

The chain is built from TRBV5-4 and TRBJ2-7, with a possible D match to TRBD1 (6 bases). The CDR3 covers 13 residues. The V end was cut by 2 bases, the J end by 6 bases, with 12 bases between. Germline CDR1 reads SGHNT; CDR2 reads YYREEE (reference sequence). Here the CDR3 reads CASSFQQGSEQYF. As DNA, the CDR3 is TGTGCCAGCAGCTTCCAGCAGGGGTCCGAGCAGTACTTC.

This clone was seen once. CDR3 nucleotides: TGCGCCAGCAGCCAAGTGGGCACCCCTCAAGAGACCCAGTACTTC. Its translation is CASSQVGTPQETQYF. The chain links TRBV4-1 to TRBJ2-5; D uncertain. The germline V gene encodes CDR1 MGHRA and CDR2 YSYEKL. V was trimmed by 1 base and J by 2 bases, leaving 11 bases between them. There are 15 residues in the CDR3.